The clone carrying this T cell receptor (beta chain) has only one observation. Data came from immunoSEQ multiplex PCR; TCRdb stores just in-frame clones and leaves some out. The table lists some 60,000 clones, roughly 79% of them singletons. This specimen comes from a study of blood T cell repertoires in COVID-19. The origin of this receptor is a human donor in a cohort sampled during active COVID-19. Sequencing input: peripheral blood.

The DNA of the CDR3 is TGTGCCAGCAGCTTAGTGGGGGGGCTGCAAGAGACCCAGTACTTC. Its translation: CASSLVGGLQETQYF. This rearrangement joins TRBV11-2 to TRBJ2-5; possible D gene TRBD2, 7 bases. V shed 1 base and J shed 2 bases, with 11 bases lying between them. CDR1 SGHAT and CDR2 FQNNGV come from the germline V gene. CDR3 length equals 15 residues. The variable domain in full, completed from reference TRBV11-2 and TRBJ2-5, reads EAGVAQSPRYKIIEKRQSVAFWCNPISGHATLYWYQQILGQGPKLLIQFQNNGVVDDSQLPKDRFSAERLKGVDSTLKIQPAKLEDSAVYLCASSLVGGLQETQYFGPGTRLLVL.